Below, 27 T cell receptor beta chains from the same sample are listed, as sequenced in a study of PD-1 blockade in classical Hodgkin lymphoma. After autologous stem cell transplantation all patients relapsed, and prior brentuximab vedotin exposure differed between cohorts. The protocol was immunoSEQ multiplex PCR, while the TCRdb copy is restricted to in-frame clones and leaves out a portion. The sample lists just over 60,000 clones; 88% were seen once. The sample here was peripheral blood mononuclear cells (PBMCs), taken at baseline. These TCRs come from a human donor with classical Hodgkin lymphoma.

To note about this clone: This sample also contains other DNA sequences that code for the same CDR3. The chain recombines TRBV7-2 with TRBJ2-7, with 7 bases fitting TRBD1. CDR3 length: 15 residues. Germline assignment: CDR1 SGHTA and CDR2 FQGNSA. The V gene end was trimmed by 2 bases and the J gene end by 3 bases; junction bases not matched to a gene: 7. Here the CDR3 DNA reads TGTGCCAGCAGCTTAATTTCACAGGGGATCTACGAGCAGTACTTC. Translated, it gives CASSLISQGIYEQYF.

The V call is TRBV6-1, the J call TRBJ1-5, with 9 bases lining up with TRBD1. V lost 8 bases, J lost 7 bases, and 6 bases stayed unmatched. CDR1 is MNHNS, CDR2 SASEGT, per germline. The CDR3 has 13 residues. The CDR3 is CASLGQGGQPQHF. DNA for the CDR3: TGTGCCAGCCTGGGACAGGGCGGACAGCCCCAGCATTTT.

The CDR3 reads CASSSQEGPNTQYF. In DNA form, the CDR3 reads TGTGCCAGCAGCTCGCAAGAGGGACCTAATACGCAGTATTTT. V and J are TRBV7-9 and TRBJ2-3, with D perhaps being TRBD1 or TRBD2 (5 bases each). CDR3 size: 14 residues. V lost 4 bases to trimming and J lost 7 bases, with 15 bases between them. CDR1 and CDR2 from the germline V gene are SEHNR and FQNEAQ (reference sequence).

The V gene is TRBV7-9, the J gene TRBJ2-3; D unclear. The CDR3 has 14 residues. The V end lost 1 base, the J end lost 13 bases, and 18 bases lay between the germline ends. Germline V gene data show CDR1 as SEHNR and CDR2 as FQNEAQ (reference sequence). DNA for the CDR3: TGTGCCAGCAGCTTAGAGGGCAAAAAAGTAGGAAAGTATTTT. It encodes CASSLEGKKVGKYF.

V is TRBV5-1 and J is TRBJ2-7; possibly TRBD1 or TRBD2 for D (5 bases each). The V gene lost 4 bases and the J gene lost 2 bases, with 16 bases spanning the gap. This CDR3 is built from 15 residues. In germline, CDR1 is SGHRS, CDR2 YFSETQ. Here the CDR3 reads CASSLDGDLTYEQYF. CDR3 coding DNA: TGCGCCAGCAGCCTCGATGGGGACCTTACCTACGAGCAGTACTTC.

This clone counts as medium-sized. The chain couples TRBV5-4 to TRBJ1-2; D possibly corresponds to TRBD1 (6 bases). The CDR3 contains 14 residues. Deletions cut 2 bases from V and 7 bases from J, with 15 bases between. Per germline, CDR1 SGHNT and CDR2 YYREEE (reference sequence). This CDR3 reads CASSFSTTGPGYTF. CDR3 nucleotides: TGTGCCAGCAGCTTCTCAACCACAGGGCCTGGCTACACCTTC.

The chain is built from TRBV6-1 and TRBJ1-2; TRBD1 agrees at 7 bases. The CDR3 is 15 residues long. Trimming at V came to 6 bases and at J to 8 bases, leaving 15 bases not matched to a gene. The germline gives CDR1 MNHNS, CDR2 SASEGT. CDR3: CASSDRVYRPDGYTF. CDR3 coding DNA: TGTGCCAGCAGCGACAGGGTTTATCGTCCAGACGGCTACACCTTC.

This clone has only a few counts. Mismatch with germline at one junction end may stem from a read error. CDR3 amino acids: CASSITGGGQGSPLHF. CDR3 nucleotide sequence: TGTGCCAGCAGCATAACAGGGGGAGGTCAGGGTTCACCCCTCCACTTT. The chain employs TRBV7-3 and TRBJ1-6; TRBD1 agrees at 8 bases. This CDR3 region has 16 residues. Per germline, CDR1 SGHTA and CDR2 FQGTGA.

V usage is TRBV30 and J usage is TRBJ2-7, with no clear D. The germline gives CDR1 GTSNPN, CDR2 SVGIG (reference sequence). CDR3 length equals 11 residues. The V and J ends lost 2 bases and 6 bases respectively, with 8 bases between them. The CDR3 DNA follows: TGTGCCTGGAGTTCTGGGGTCGAGCAGTACTTC. Residues: CAWSSGVEQYF.

The chain uses TRBV5-4 and TRBJ2-2; 9 bases line up with TRBD1. The J segment lost 7 bases and the V segment lost 0 bases, leaving 7 bases of the junction unmatched. The germline CDR1 and CDR2 sequences are SGHNT and YYREEE (reference sequence). The CDR3 is made up of 16 amino acids. The CDR3 nucleotides read TGTGCCAGCAGCTTGGGTTCCGGGACAGGGTACGGGGAGCTGTTTTTT. Translating gives CASSLGSGTGYGELFF.

V gene TRBV4-1 combines with J gene TRBJ2-2, with TRBD2 as a possible D gene (5 bases). V gave up 0 bases and J gave up 4 bases, with 12 bases separating them. The CDR3 spans 16 residues. CDR1 is MGHRA, CDR2 YSYEKL, per germline. CDR3 amino acids: CASSQDGVIGTGELFF. CDR3 coding DNA: TGCGCCAGCAGCCAAGACGGGGTGATCGGCACCGGGGAGCTGTTTTTT.

The chain is built from TRBV2 and TRBJ2-7, with 8 bases fitting TRBD1. The CDR3 spans 13 residues. After removal of 6 bases from V and 7 bases from J, the junction contained 8 bases not matched to a gene. Germline V CDR1 and CDR2: SNHLY, FYNNEI. The CDR3 sequence is CASRKDRVEEQYF. CDR3 nucleotides: TGTGCCAGCAGAAAGGACAGGGTTGAAGAGCAGTACTTC.

This clone was recorded a few times. The chain combines TRBV2 with TRBJ2-2; the D gene is possibly TRBD1 (6 bases). With 3 bases removed from V and 4 bases from J, the gap between germline ends came to 12 bases. The CDR3 runs 15 residues. Germline CDR1 reads SNHLY; CDR2 reads FYNNEI. The CDR3 region is CASSDWGPGTGELFF. As DNA, the CDR3 is TGTGCCAGCAGTGACTGGGGGCCCGGCACCGGGGAGCTGTTTTTT. Full variable domain (outside the CDR3, taken from reference TRBV2 and TRBJ2-2): EPEVTQTPSHQVTQMGQEVILRCVPISNHLYFYWYRQILGQKVEFLVSFYNNEISEKSEIFDDQFSVERPDGSNFTLKIRSTKLEDSAMYFCASSDWGPGTGELFFGEGSRLTVL.

V usage is TRBV9 and J usage is TRBJ2-7, with TRBD2 matching over 8 bases. Germline CDR1 SGDLS, CDR2 YYNGEE. V trimming: 0 bases; J trimming: 2 bases; junction bases outside the gene matches: 1. The CDR3 runs to 14 residues. CDR3 sequence (DNA): TGTGCCAGCAGCGTAGGACTAGCGCCCTACGAGCAGTACTTC. Amino acids: CASSVGLAPYEQYF. Complete variable domain (other parts from reference TRBV9 and TRBJ2-7): DSGVTQTPKHLITATGQRVTLRCSPRSGDLSVYWYQQSLDQGLQFLIQYYNGEERAKGNILERFSAQQFPDLHSELNLSSLELGDSALYFCASSVGLAPYEQYFGPGTRLTVT.

The V call is TRBV4-3, the J call TRBJ1-2; D is unclear. CDR3 length: 13 amino acids. V shed 7 bases and J shed 3 bases, with 12 bases lying between them. Germline V gene data show CDR1 as LGHNA and CDR2 as YSLEER. CDR3 in amino acids: CASKGRRDYGYTF. In DNA form, the CDR3 reads TGCGCCAGCAAAGGCAGGAGGGACTATGGCTACACCTTC.

The chain has TRBV5-5 and TRBJ1-6; 8 bases are shared with TRBD1. Losses at the gene ends were 6 bases for V and 7 bases for J; bases not matched to a gene: 6. Germline values: CDR1 SGHKS, CDR2 YYEKEE (reference sequence). The CDR3 length is 14 residues. As DNA, the CDR3 is TGTGCCAGCATCACCGGGACAGGCAATTCACCCCTCCACTTT. It is translated as CASITGTGNSPLHF. The whole variable domain, filled in from reference TRBV5-5 and TRBJ1-6, reads DAGVTQSPTHLIKTRGQQVTLRCSPISGHKSVSWYQQVLGQGPQFIFQYYEKEERGRGNFPDRFSARQFPNYSSELNVNALLLGDSALYLCASITGTGNSPLHFGNGTRLTVT.

Written as DNA, the CDR3 is TGTGCCAGCAGTGATGGATTTTACAATGAGCAGTTCTTC. Protein product: CASSDGFYNEQFF. The chain carries TRBV2 and TRBJ2-1; D uncertain. Trimming took off 3 bases at V and 4 bases at J, with 7 bases between the two ends. The CDR3 length is 13 residues. Germline V gene data show CDR1 as SNHLY and CDR2 as FYNNEI.

The chain employs TRBV7-2 and TRBJ2-1, with TRBD1 matching 8 bases. The germline gives CDR1 SGHTA, CDR2 FQGNSA. Trimming at V came to 2 bases and at J to 4 bases, leaving 4 bases not matched to a gene. This CDR3 comprises 15 residues. This chain's CDR3 is CASSLMTGAYNEQFF. The CDR3 region has the DNA TGTGCCAGCAGCTTAATGACAGGGGCGTACAATGAGCAGTTCTTC.

The chain is built from TRBV19 and TRBJ2-3; 9 nucleotides line up with TRBD1. J gave up 1 base and V 3 bases, and 5 bases lay outside the gene matches. Germline CDR1 is LNHDA and CDR2 is SQIVND (reference sequence). The CDR3 spans 16 residues. CDR3 bases: TGTGCCAGTAGTATGACGCGGGACAGGGGCACAGATACGCAGTATTTT. This codes for CASSMTRDRGTDTQYF.

The chain recombines TRBV10-3 with TRBJ2-7; 10 bases are a match to TRBD2. This CDR3 has 14 amino acids. Germline V lookup: CDR1 ENHRY, CDR2 SYGVKD. J lost 7 bases, V lost 5 bases, and 8 bases had no gene match. In DNA, the CDR3 is TGTGCCATCAGTTGGCTAGCGGGGGACCGGGAGCAGTACTTC. Amino acids: CAISWLAGDREQYF.

This clone appeared a single time. The rearrangement joins TRBV19 to TRBJ2-7, with D possibly being TRBD2 (5 bases). Germline CDR1 LNHDA, CDR2 SQIVND (reference sequence). This CDR3 is built from 15 residues. V lost 6 bases to trimming and J lost 3 bases, with 18 bases between them. This CDR3 is CASSPLTRGNYEQYF. The CDR3 bases are TGTGCCAGTAGCCCCTTGACCCGGGGAAACTACGAGCAGTACTTC.

The V call is TRBV6-5, the J call TRBJ2-7, with 8 bases lining up with TRBD1. The CDR3 sequence is 14 residues long. From germline, CDR1 is MNHEY and CDR2 SVGAGI. J was trimmed by 7 bases and V by 7 bases; bases with no gene match: 12. The CDR3 bases are TGTGCCAGCACCGAGGCCCAGGGGGCTGGGGAGCAGTACTTC. Amino acids: CASTEAQGAGEQYF.

This chain connects TRBV19 to TRBJ1-2, with a possible D match to TRBD1 (5 bases). Per the germline V gene, CDR1 is LNHDA and CDR2 is SQIVND (reference sequence). Trimming took 8 bases from V and 4 from J, leaving 14 bases between them. The CDR3 has 13 residues. This CDR3 reads CASGAEALYGYTF. CDR3 coding DNA: TGTGCCAGTGGGGCCGAGGCCCTCTATGGCTACACCTTC. The whole variable domain, filled in from reference TRBV19 and TRBJ1-2, reads DGGITQSPKYLFRKEGQNVTLSCEQNLNHDAMYWYRQDPGQGLRLIYYSQIVNDFQKGDIAEGYSVSREKKESFPLTVTSAQKNPTAFYLCASGAEALYGYTFGSGTRLTVV.

The V gene is TRBV25-1, the J gene TRBJ2-7, with D unclear. Germline values: CDR1 MGHDK, CDR2 SYGVNS. V was pared by 4 bases and J by 3 bases, with 10 bases between. This CDR3 has 13 residues. The CDR3 reads CASSVGIDYEQYF. In DNA, the CDR3 is TGTGCCAGCAGTGTAGGTATAGACTACGAGCAGTACTTC.

The chain uses TRBV5-4 and TRBJ2-7; 10 positions agree with TRBD1. In germline, CDR1 is SGHNT, CDR2 YYREEE (reference sequence). V lost 3 bases to trimming and J lost 5 bases; unmatched junction nucleotides: 2. The CDR3 spans 13 residues. The CDR3 reads CASSWDRGNEQYF. The CDR3 coding sequence is TGTGCCAGCAGCTGGGACAGGGGTAACGAGCAGTACTTC.

Turning to this clone: A much larger clone differs from this one at a single base, so this may be a read error. The chain combines TRBV5-1 with TRBJ1-5; D may be TRBD1 (6 bases). The CDR3 is 15 amino acids. V lost 4 bases and J lost 3, with 14 bases in between. The germline CDR1 and CDR2 sequences are SGHRS and YFSETQ. The CDR3 DNA reads TGCGCCAGCAGCATGGGGGACAATCTCAATCAGCCCCAGCATTTT. It encodes CASSMGDNLNQPQHF.

This rearrangement joins TRBV2 to TRBJ2-7; 10 nucleotides match TRBD1. This CDR3 is built from 16 residues. In germline, CDR1 is SNHLY, CDR2 FYNNEI. V lost 7 bases, J lost 6 bases, and 15 bases stayed unmatched. CDR3 residues: CASKKIRDRGGSEQYF. The CDR3 nucleotides are TGTGCCAGCAAGAAGATCCGGGACAGGGGAGGTTCCGAGCAGTACTTC. The complete variable domain, with remaining parts taken from reference TRBV2 and TRBJ2-7, reads EPEVTQTPSHQVTQMGQEVILRCVPISNHLYFYWYRQILGQKVEFLVSFYNNEISEKSEIFDDQFSVERPDGSNFTLKIRSTKLEDSAMYFCASKKIRDRGGSEQYFGPGTRLTVT.